The rows below give T cell receptor beta chains drawn from one sample of a study of blood T cell repertoires in COVID-19. Sequencing was performed with immunoSEQ multiplex PCR; in TCRdb, only in-frame clones are kept and a portion is missing. Of fewer than 50,000 clones detected, roughly 80% appear once; the ten largest clones hold roughly 12%. What was sequenced was peripheral blood. The receptors come from a human donor in a cohort sampled during active COVID-19. Both conserved end residues are part of each CDR3.

length: 16
V: TRBV7-2
J: TRBJ2-5
CDR3: CASSLKPSGGQETQYF

length: 15
V: TRBV7-2
J: TRBJ1-3
CDR3: CASSLDGRSGNTIYF

length: 16
V: TRBV5-1
J: TRBJ2-7
CDR3: CASSSGPTGGNYEQYF

length: 14
V: TRBV7-2
J: TRBJ1-2
CDR3: CASSPVDRAYGYTF

length: 13
V: TRBV5-5
J: TRBJ2-7
CDR3: CASSLERGYEQYF

length: 15
V: TRBV4-3
J: TRBJ1-2
CDR3: CASSQDYGGDYGYTF

length: 14
V: TRBV6-6
J: TRBJ1-2
CDR3: CASINGQAFYGYTF

length: 13
V: TRBV30
J: TRBJ1-5
CDR3: CAWSIQGNQPQHF

length: 13
V: TRBV19
J: TRBJ1-4
CDR3: CASSIGLLEKLFF

length: 14
V: TRBV5-1
J: TRBJ2-7
CDR3: CASSLAGVPYEQYF

length: 14
V: TRBV7-9
J: TRBJ2-2
CDR3: CASSLTAPTGELFF

length: 14
V: TRBV19
J: TRBJ2-7
CDR3: CASSNGVTSYEQYF

length: 15
V: TRBV2
J: TRBJ2-5
CDR3: CASSEELAGRETQYF

length: 14
V: TRBV30
J: TRBJ1-4
CDR3: CAWDRGTPNEKLFF

length: 12
V: TRBV12-3/TRBV12-4
J: TRBJ1-5
CDR3: CASSLGSQPQHF

length: 15
V: TRBV7-9
J: TRBJ2-2
CDR3: CASSGRDSGTGELFF

length: 17
V: TRBV7-2
J: TRBJ2-2
CDR3: CASSFSLVNKNTGELFF

length: 14
V: TRBV4-1
J: TRBJ1-1
CDR3: CASSLPGGGTEAFF

length: 13
V: TRBV6-2/TRBV6-3
J: TRBJ1-1
CDR3: CASSHKVQAEAFF

length: 12
V: TRBV28
J: TRBJ2-7
CDR3: CASTDISYEQYF

length: 14
V: TRBV11-2
J: TRBJ1-2
CDR3: CASSPILAFYGYTF

length: 16
V: TRBV19
J: TRBJ2-1
CDR3: CASSIGTSPSYNEQFF

length: 15
V: TRBV27
J: TRBJ2-1
CDR3: CASGQVRGYYNEQFF

length: 14
V: TRBV6-4
J: TRBJ1-2
CDR3: CASSPGQGNTGYTF

length: 16
V: TRBV29-1
J: TRBJ2-1
CDR3: CSVEGGQGEYYNEQFF

length: 16
V: TRBV5-1
J: TRBJ1-1
CDR3: CASSLTQTARNTEAFF

length: 14
V: TRBV18
J: TRBJ2-7
CDR3: CASSPRTVSYEQYF

length: 16
V: TRBV2
J: TRBJ2-5
CDR3: CASSTGTSGGEETQYF

length: 14
V: TRBV18
J: TRBJ1-2
CDR3: CASSLDDDRGGYTF

length: 18
V: TRBV11-2
J: TRBJ2-1
CDR3: CASSLVEGGTGVYNEQFF

length: 14
V: TRBV18
J: TRBJ1-2
CDR3: CASSIEGLNYGYTF

length: 14
V: TRBV27
J: TRBJ1-1
CDR3: CASSPRDISTEAFF

length: 9
V: TRBV5-8
J: TRBJ1-2
CDR3: CASSLAIIF

length: 14
V: TRBV3-1/TRBV3-2
J: TRBJ2-7
CDR3: CASSQTPWSYEQYF

length: 14
V: TRBV7-2
J: TRBJ1-1
CDR3: CASSQEGQATEAFF

length: 14
V: TRBV19
J: TRBJ1-4
CDR3: CASSITGTNEKLFF

length: 14
V: TRBV28
J: TRBJ1-5
CDR3: CASNEQGGNQPQHF

length: 14
V: TRBV5-1
J: TRBJ1-3
CDR3: CASSPQGTGNTIYF